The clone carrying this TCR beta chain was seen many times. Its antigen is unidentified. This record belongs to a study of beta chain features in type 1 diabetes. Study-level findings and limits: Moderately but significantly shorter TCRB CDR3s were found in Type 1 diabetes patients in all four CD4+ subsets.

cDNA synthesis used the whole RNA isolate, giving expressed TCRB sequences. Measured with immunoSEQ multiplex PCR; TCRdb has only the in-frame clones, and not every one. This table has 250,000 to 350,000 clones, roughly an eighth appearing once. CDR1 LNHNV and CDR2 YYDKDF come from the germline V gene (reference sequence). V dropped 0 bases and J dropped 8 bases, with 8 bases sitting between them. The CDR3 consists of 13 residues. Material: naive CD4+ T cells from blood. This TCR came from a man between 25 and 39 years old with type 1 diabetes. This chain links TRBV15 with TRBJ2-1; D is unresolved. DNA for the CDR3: TGTGCCACCAGCAGAGATTGGGCATATGAGCAGTTCTTC. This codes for CATSRDWAYEQFF.